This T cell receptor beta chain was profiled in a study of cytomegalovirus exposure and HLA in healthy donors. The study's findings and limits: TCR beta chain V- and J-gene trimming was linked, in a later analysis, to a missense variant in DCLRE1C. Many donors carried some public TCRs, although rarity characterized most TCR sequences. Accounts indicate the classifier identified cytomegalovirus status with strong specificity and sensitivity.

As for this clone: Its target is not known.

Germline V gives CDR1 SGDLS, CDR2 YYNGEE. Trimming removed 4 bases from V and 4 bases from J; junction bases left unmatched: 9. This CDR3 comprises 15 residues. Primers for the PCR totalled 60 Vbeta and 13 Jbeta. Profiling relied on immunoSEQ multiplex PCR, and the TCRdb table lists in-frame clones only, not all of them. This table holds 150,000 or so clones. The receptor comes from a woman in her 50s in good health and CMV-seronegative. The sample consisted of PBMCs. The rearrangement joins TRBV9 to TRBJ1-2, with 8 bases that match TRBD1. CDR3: CASSPQGQAVYGYTF. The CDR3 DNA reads TGTGCCAGCAGCCCCCAGGGACAGGCGGTCTATGGCTACACCTTC. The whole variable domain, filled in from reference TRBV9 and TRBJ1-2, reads DSGVTQTPKHLITATGQRVTLRCSPRSGDLSVYWYQQSLDQGLQFLIQYYNGEERAKGNILERFSAQQFPDLHSELNLSSLELGDSALYFCASSPQGQAVYGYTFGSGTRLTVV.